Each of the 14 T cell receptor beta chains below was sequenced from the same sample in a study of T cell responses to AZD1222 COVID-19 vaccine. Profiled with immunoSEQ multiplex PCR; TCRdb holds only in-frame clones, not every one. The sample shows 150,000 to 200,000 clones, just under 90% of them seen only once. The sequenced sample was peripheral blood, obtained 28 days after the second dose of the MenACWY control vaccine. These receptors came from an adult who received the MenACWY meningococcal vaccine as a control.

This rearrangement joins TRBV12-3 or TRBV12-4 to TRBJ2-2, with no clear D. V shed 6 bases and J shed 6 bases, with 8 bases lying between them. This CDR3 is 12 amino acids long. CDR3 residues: CASSLQAGELFF. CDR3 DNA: TGTGCCAGCAGCCTTCAAGCCGGGGAGCTGTTTTTT.

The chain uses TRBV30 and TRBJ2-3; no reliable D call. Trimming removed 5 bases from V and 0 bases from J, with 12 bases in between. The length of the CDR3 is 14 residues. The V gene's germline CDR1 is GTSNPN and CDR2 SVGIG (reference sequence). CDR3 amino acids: CAWDPGFSTDTQYF. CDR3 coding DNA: TGTGCCTGGGATCCCGGTTTTAGCACAGATACGCAGTATTTT.

CDR3 amino acids: CASSLEAHRGETQYF. The CDR3, as DNA: TGTGCCAGCAGCTTGGAGGCACATCGCGGGGAGACCCAGTACTTC. The chain uses TRBV5-6 and TRBJ2-5; perhaps TRBD2 as D (5 bases). The CDR3 contains 15 residues. CDR1 and CDR2 (germline): SGHDT, YYEEEE. V was pared by 0 bases and J by 5 bases, with 14 bases between.

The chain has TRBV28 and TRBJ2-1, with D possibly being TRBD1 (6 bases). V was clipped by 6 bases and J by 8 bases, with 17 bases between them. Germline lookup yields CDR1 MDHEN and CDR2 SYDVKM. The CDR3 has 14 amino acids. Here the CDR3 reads CASRGGTLGDEQFF. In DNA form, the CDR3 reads TGTGCCAGCAGAGGGGGAACCCTGGGGGATGAGCAGTTCTTC.

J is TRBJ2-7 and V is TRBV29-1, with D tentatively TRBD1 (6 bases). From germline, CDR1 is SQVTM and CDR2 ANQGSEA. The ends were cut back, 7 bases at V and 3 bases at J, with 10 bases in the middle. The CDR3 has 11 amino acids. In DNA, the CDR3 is TGCAGCGCCTGGACAGACTACGAGCAGTACTTC. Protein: CSAWTDYEQYF.

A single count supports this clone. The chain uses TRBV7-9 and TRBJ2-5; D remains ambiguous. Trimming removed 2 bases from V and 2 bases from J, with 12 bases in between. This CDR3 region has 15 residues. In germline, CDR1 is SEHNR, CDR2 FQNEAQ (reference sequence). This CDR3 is CASSLTGSVQETQYF. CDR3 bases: TGTGCCAGCAGCTTAACTGGGTCAGTACAAGAGACCCAGTACTTC. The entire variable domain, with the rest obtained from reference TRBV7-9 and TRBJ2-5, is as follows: DTGVSQNPRHKITKRGQNVTFRCDPISEHNRLYWYRQTLGQGPEFLTYFQNEAQLEKSRLLSDRFSAERPKGSFSTLEIQRTEQGDSAMYLCASSLTGSVQETQYFGPGTRLLVL.

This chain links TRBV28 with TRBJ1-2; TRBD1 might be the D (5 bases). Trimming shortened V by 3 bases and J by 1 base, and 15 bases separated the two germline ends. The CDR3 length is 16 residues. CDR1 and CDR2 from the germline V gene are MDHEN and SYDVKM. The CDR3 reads CASSLGPPAGNYGYTF. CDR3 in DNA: TGTGCCAGCAGTTTGGGGCCTCCCGCCGGTAACTATGGCTACACCTTC.

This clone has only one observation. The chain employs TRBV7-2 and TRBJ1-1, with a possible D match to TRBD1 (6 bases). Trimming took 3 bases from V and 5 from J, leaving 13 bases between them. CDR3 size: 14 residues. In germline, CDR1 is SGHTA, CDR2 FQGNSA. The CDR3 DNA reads TGTGCCAGCAGCTTCACAGGGTTTGGTACTGAAGCTTTCTTT. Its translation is CASSFTGFGTEAFF.

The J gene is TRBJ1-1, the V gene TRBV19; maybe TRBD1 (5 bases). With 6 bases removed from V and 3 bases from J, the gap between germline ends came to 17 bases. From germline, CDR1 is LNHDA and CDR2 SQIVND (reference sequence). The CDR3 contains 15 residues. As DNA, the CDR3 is TGTGCCAGTAGAACAATTGGGCCCAGGGACACTGAAGCTTTCTTT. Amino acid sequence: CASRTIGPRDTEAFF.

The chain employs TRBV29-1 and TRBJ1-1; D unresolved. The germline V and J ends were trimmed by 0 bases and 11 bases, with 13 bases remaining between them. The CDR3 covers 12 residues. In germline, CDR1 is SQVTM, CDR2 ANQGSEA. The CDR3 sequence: CSVEDSSLGAFF. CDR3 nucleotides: TGCAGCGTTGAAGATTCGTCCCTCGGTGCTTTCTTT.

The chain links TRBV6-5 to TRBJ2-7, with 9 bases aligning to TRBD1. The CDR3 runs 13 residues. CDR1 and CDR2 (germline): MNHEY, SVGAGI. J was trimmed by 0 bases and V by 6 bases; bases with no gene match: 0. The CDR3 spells CASRDRGSYEQYF. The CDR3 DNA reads TGTGCCAGCAGGGACAGGGGCTCCTACGAGCAGTACTTC.

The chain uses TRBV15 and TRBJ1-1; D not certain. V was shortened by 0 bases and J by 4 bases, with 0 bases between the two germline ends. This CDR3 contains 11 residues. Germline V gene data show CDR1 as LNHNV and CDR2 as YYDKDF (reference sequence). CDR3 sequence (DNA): TGTGCCACCAGCAGAGACACTGAAGCTTTCTTT. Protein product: CATSRDTEAFF.

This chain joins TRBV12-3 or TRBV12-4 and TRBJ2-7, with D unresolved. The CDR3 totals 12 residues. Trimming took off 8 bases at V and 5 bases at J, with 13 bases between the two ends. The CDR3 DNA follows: TGTGCCAGCGGGCCGGTCGGTGACGAGCAGTACTTC. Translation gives CASGPVGDEQYF.

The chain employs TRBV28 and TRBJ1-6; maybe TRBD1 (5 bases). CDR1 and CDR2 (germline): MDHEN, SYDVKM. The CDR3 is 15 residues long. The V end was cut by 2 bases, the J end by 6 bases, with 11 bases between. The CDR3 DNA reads TGTGCCAGCAGTTTAGTGAGGGGTATTAATTCACCCCTCCACTTT. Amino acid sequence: CASSLVRGINSPLHF.